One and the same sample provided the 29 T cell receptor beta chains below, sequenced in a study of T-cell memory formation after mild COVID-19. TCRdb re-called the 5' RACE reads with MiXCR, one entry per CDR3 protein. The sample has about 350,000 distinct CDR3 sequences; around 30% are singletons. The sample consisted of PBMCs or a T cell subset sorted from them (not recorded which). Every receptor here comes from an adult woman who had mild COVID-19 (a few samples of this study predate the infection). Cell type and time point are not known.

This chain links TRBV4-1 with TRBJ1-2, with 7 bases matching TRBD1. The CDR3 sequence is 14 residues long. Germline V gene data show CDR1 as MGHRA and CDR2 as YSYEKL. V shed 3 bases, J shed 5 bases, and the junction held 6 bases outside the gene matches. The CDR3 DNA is TGCGCCAGCAGCCAGCAGACAGGGAATTATGGCTACACCTTC. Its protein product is CASSQQTGNYGYTF.

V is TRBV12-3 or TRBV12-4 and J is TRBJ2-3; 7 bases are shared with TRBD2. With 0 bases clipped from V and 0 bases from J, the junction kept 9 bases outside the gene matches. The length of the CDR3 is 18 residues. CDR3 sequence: CASSLAPRTSASTDTQYF. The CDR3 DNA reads TGTGCCAGCAGTTTAGCCCCCCGGACTAGTGCTAGCACAGATACGCAGTATTTT.

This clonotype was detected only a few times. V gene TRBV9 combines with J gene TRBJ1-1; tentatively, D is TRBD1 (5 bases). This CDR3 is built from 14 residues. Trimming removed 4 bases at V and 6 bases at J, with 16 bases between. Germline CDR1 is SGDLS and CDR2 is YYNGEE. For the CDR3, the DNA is TGTGCCAGCAGCCCCGGATCAGGGAGCGCTGAAGCTTTCTTT. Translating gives CASSPGSGSAEAFF.

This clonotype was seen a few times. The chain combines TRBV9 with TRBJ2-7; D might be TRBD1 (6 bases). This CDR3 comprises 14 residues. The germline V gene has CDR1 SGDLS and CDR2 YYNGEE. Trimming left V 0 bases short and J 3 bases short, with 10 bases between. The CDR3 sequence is CASSVGQEDYEQYF. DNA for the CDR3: TGTGCCAGCAGCGTAGGACAGGAAGACTACGAGCAGTACTTC. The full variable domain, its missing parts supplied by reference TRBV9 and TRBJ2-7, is DSGVTQTPKHLITATGQRVTLRCSPRSGDLSVYWYQQSLDQGLQFLIQYYNGEERAKGNILERFSAQQFPDLHSELNLSSLELGDSALYFCASSVGQEDYEQYFGPGTRLTVT.

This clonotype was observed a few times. The CDR3 DNA reads TGCAGTGCTAGAGATCCAGGGGGGAACACTGAAGCTTTCTTT. Its translation is CSARDPGGNTEAFF. This rearrangement joins TRBV20-1 to TRBJ1-1; TRBD1 matches at 7 bases. The length of the CDR3 is 14 residues. Germline V lookup: CDR1 DFQATT, CDR2 SNEGSKA (reference sequence). Trimming took 0 bases from V and 1 from J; bases not matched to a gene: 2.

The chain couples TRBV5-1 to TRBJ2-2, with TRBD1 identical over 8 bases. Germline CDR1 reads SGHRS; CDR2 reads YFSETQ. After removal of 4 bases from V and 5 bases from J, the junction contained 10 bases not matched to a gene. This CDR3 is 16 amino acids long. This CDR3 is CASSPWVGQGTGELFF. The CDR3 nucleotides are TGCGCCAGCAGCCCCTGGGTCGGACAGGGAACCGGGGAGCTGTTTTTT. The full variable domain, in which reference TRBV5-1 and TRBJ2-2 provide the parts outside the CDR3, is KAGVTQTPRYLIKTRGQQVTLSCSPISGHRSVSWYQQTPGQGLQFLFEYFSETQRNKGNFPGRFSGRQFSNSRSEMNVSTLELGDSALYLCASSPWVGQGTGELFFGEGSRLTVL.

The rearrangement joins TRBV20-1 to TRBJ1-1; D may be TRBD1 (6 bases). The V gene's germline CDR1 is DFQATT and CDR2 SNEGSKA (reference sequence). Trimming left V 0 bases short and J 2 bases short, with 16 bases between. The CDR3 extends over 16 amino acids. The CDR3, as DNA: TGCAGTGCTAGAGATCTGGGAACAGGGCGTAACACTGAAGCTTTCTTT. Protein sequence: CSARDLGTGRNTEAFF.

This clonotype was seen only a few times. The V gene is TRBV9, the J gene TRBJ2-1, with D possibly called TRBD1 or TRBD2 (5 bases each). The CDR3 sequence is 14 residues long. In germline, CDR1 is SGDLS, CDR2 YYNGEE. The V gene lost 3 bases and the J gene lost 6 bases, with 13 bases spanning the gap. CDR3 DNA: TGTGCCAGCAGCGCGGGGCCTATCAGCAATGAGCAGTTCTTC. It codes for CASSAGPISNEQFF.

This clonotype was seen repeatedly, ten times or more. CDR3 amino acids: CASRDRPVGTGELFF. For the CDR3, the DNA is TGTGCCAGCAGGGACCGACCGGTGGGCACCGGGGAGCTGTTTTTT. The chain carries TRBV12-3 or TRBV12-4 and TRBJ2-2, with no clear D. The ends were cut back, 6 bases at V and 4 bases at J, with 15 bases in the middle. The CDR3 loop spans 15 amino acids.

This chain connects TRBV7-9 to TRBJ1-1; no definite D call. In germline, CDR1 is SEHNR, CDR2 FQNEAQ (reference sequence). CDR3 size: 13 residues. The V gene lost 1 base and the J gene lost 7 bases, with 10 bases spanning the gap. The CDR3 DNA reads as TGTGCCAGCAGCTTAGAGAGCCGGCATGAAGCTTTCTTT. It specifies CASSLESRHEAFF.

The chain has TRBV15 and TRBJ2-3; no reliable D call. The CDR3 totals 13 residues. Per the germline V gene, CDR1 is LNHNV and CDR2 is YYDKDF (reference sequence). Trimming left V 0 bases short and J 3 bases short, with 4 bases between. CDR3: CATSRDWTDTQYF. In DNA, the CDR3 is TGTGCCACCAGCAGAGACTGGACAGATACGCAGTATTTT.

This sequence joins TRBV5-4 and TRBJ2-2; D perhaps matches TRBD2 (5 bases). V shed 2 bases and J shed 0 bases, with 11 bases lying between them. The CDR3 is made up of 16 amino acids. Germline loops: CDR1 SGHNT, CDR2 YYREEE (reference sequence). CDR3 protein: CASSLPGSANTGELFF. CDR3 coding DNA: TGTGCCAGCAGCTTACCGGGATCAGCGAACACCGGGGAGCTGTTTTTT.

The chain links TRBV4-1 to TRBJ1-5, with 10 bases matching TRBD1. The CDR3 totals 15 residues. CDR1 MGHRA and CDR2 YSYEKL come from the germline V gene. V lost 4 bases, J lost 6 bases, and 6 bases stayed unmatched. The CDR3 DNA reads TGCGCCAGCAGCCCGTCGGGACAGGGGACTCAGCCCCAGCATTTT. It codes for CASSPSGQGTQPQHF.

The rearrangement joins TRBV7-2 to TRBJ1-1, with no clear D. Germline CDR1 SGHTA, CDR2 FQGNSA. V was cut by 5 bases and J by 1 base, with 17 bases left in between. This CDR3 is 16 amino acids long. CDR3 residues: CASSRDGPHRNTEAFF. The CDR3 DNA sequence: TGTGCCAGCAGCCGCGACGGACCTCACCGGAACACTGAAGCTTTCTTT. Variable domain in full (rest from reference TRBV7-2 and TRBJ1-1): GAGVSQSPSNKVTEKGKDVELRCDPISGHTALYWYRQSLGQGLEFLIYFQGNSAPDKSGLPSDRFSAERTGGSVSTLTIQRTQQEDSAVYLCASSRDGPHRNTEAFFGQGTRLTVV.

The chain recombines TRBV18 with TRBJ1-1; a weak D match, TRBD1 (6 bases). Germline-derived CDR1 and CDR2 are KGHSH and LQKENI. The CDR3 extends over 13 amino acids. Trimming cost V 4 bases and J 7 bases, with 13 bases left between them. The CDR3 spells CASSQRQEVEAFF. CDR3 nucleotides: TGTGCCAGCTCACAGAGACAGGAGGTTGAAGCTTTCTTT.

The CDR3 region has the DNA TGTGCCAGCAGTTACTCGACGGGCAGGGTTGGAAACACCATATATTTT. Its protein is CASSYSTGRVGNTIYF. The V and J genes are TRBV6-6 and TRBJ1-3; possibly TRBD1 for D (5 bases). The CDR3 spans 16 residues. Deletions cut 0 bases from V and 3 bases from J, with 12 bases between. Germline loops: CDR1 MNHNY, CDR2 SVGAGI (reference sequence).

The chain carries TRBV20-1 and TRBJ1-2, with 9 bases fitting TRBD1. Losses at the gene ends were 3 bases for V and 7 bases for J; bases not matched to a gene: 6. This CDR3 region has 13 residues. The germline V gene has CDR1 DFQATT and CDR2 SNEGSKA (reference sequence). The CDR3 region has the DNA TGCAGTGCTAGTGAAACAGGGGGCGGTGGCTACACCTTC. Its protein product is CSASETGGGGYTF.

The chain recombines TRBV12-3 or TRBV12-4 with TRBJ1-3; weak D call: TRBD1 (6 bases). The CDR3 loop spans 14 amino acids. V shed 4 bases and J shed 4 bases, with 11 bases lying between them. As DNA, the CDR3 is TGTGCCAGCAGTTCACAGGGTCCCGGAAACACCATATATTTT. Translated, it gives CASSSQGPGNTIYF.

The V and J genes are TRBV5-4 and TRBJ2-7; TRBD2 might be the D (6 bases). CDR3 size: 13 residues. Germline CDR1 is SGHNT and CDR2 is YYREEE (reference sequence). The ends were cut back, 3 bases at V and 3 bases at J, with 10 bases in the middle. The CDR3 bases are TGTGCCAGCAGCTCGGGACTGTTCTACGAGCAGTACTTC. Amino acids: CASSSGLFYEQYF. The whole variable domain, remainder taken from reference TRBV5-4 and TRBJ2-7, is ETGVTQSPTHLIKTRGQQVTLRCSSQSGHNTVSWYQQALGQGPQFIFQYYREEENGRGNFPPRFSGLQFPNYSSELNVNALELDDSALYLCASSSGLFYEQYFGPGTRLTVT.

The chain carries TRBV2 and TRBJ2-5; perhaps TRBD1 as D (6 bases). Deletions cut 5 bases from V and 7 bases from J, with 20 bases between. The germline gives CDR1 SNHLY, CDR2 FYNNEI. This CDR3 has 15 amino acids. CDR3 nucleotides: TGTGCCAGCAGTTACACCCTGGACAGCCCAGGGACCCAGTACTTC. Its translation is CASSYTLDSPGTQYF.

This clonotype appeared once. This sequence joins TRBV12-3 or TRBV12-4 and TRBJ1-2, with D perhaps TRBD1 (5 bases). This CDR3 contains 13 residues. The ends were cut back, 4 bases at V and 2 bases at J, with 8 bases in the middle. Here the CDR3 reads CASSWAGNYGYTF. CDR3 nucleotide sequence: TGTGCCAGCAGTTGGGCAGGGAACTATGGCTACACCTTC.

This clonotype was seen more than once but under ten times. Written as DNA, the CDR3 is TGTGCCAGCAGCCAGGGCTTACGCGAGCAGTACTTC. This sequence encodes CASSQGLREQYF. This sequence joins TRBV7-9 and TRBJ2-7; D is possibly TRBD1 (5 bases). The CDR3 contains 12 residues. The germline V gene encodes CDR1 SEHNR and CDR2 FQNEAQ (reference sequence). With 5 bases removed from V and 6 bases from J, the gap between germline ends came to 11 bases.

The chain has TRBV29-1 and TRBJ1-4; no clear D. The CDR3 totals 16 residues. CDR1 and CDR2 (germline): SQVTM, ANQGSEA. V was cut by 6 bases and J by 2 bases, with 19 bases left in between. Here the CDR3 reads CSVADPGSPTNEKLFF. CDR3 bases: TGCAGCGTCGCGGACCCCGGGTCTCCGACTAATGAAAAACTGTTTTTT.

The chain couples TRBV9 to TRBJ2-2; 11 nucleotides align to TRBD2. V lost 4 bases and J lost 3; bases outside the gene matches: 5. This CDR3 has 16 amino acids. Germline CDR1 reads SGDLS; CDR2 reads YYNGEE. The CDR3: CASSHALAGDTGELFF. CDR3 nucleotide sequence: TGTGCCAGCAGCCATGCACTAGCGGGAGACACCGGGGAGCTGTTTTTT.

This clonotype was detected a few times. CDR3 nucleotide sequence: TGTGCCAGCAGCACAGGGGATCGGGTTAATTCACCCCTCCACTTT. Amino acids: CASSTGDRVNSPLHF. This rearrangement joins TRBV7-3 to TRBJ1-6; 7 bases map to TRBD1. The CDR3 runs to 15 residues. V shed 5 bases, J shed 6 bases, and the junction held 7 bases outside the gene matches. Germline CDR1 and CDR2: SGHTA and FQGTGA.

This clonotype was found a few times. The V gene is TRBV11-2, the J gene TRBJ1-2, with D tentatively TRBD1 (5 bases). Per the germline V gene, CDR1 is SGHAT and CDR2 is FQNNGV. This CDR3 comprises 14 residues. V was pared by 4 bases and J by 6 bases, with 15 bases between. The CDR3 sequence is CASSWGTGVNGYTF. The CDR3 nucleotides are TGTGCCAGCAGCTGGGGGACCGGGGTGAATGGCTACACCTTC.

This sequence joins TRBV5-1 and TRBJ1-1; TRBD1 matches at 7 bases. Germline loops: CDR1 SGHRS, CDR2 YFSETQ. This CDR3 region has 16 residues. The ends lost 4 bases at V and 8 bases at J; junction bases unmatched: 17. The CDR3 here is CASSLGAGTVQGEAFF. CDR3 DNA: TGCGCCAGCAGCCTGGGAGCGGGGACAGTTCAAGGGGAAGCTTTCTTT. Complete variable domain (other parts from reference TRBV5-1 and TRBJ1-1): KAGVTQTPRYLIKTRGQQVTLSCSPISGHRSVSWYQQTPGQGLQFLFEYFSETQRNKGNFPGRFSGRQFSNSRSEMNVSTLELGDSALYLCASSLGAGTVQGEAFFGQGTRLTVV.

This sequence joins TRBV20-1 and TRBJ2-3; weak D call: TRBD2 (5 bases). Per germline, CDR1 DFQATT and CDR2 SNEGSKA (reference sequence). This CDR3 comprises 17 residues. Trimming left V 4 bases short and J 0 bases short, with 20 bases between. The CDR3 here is CSATRTSGGTSTDTQYF. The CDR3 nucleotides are TGCAGTGCTACCAGGACGAGCGGTGGCACTAGCACAGATACGCAGTATTTT.

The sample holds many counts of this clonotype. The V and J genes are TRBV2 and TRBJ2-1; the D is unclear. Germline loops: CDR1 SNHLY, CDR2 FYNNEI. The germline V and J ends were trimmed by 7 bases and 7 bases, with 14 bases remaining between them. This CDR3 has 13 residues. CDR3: CASTTVGLNEQFF. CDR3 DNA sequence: TGTGCCAGCACGACCGTCGGTCTAAATGAGCAGTTCTTC.